The subject of this entry is one T cell receptor (beta chain). Antigen unknown. The sample originates from a study of OX40 agonist ivuxolimab in advanced cancers. The wider study: At under 85% male, the cohort had a mean age of 60 years, ranging from 23 to 79.

Study outcomes and limitations: CD4+ and CD8+ T cells in blood underwent clonal expansion by week 6 at 0.1 to 3.0 mg/kg.

This CDR3 is built from 14 residues. Trimming pared 2 bases from V and 2 bases from J, leaving 10 bases between. Germline V gene sequence: CDR1 SGHTA, CDR2 FQGNSA. TCRdb's copy holds only in-frame clones and misses some; the assay was immunoSEQ multiplex PCR. The sample has some 74,000 clones; around 80% are singletons. The sequence was obtained from an adult with an advanced solid tumor such as melanoma, head and neck, liver or kidney cancer. The chain joins TRBV7-2 to TRBJ2-7; tentative D call: TRBD1 (6 bases). Sequencing used CD4+ or CD8+ T cells sorted from blood, obtained in a trial of the OX40 agonist ivuxolimab. For the CDR3, the DNA is TGTGCCAGCAGCTTAACTCCAGGGGCCTACGAGCAGTACTTC. Encoded protein: CASSLTPGAYEQYF.